The source of this T cell receptor beta chain is a study of breast tumors, draining lymph nodes, adjacent tissues. Breast cancer patients provided tissue from their axillary draining lymph nodes. Notes on this clonotype: The target antigen is unknown. One junction end disagrees with the germline gene, perhaps due to a read error.

Study-level results: The data were judged consistent with most tumor T cells coming from lymph node and expanding in tumor. Tumor TCR diversity was below lymph nodes but above nontumor tissue.

TCRdb re-derived calls from the multiplex PCR reads in MiXCR, one entry per CDR3 protein. The table lists approximately 280,000 distinct CDR3 sequences, over 25% of them singletons. The V gene's germline CDR1 is LNHNV and CDR2 YYDKDF (reference sequence). The CDR3 is made up of 16 amino acids. This chain uses TRBV15 with TRBJ2-1, with 10 bases lining up with TRBD2. The TCR originated in a female donor with breast cancer. Some clones in this sample may be carry-over from other donors' samples. What was sequenced was axillary lymph node tissue. CDR3 in amino acids: CASKPVTSGFYDEQFF. The CDR3, as DNA: TGTGCCAGCAAGCCCGTGACTAGCGGGTTCTACGATGAGCAGTTCTTC.